This entry lists 18 T cell receptor beta chains sequenced from one sample in a study of post-analysis software for immune sequencing data. TCR beta libraries were prepared from cDNA with unique molecular identifiers. One entry per CDR3 protein, called by TCRdb with MiXCR from the PCR reads. The sample has about 800,000 distinct CDR3 sequences, 25% to 30% seen once. Study-level results: The study found TRBV5-6, TRBV5-1 and TRBV20-1 among roughly 5 TRBV segments more frequent in patients than controls.

These receptors have no identified antigens. Sequenced sample: blood. All receptors come from a girl aged 10 to 17 with multiple sclerosis.

The genes are TRBV3-1 and TRBJ2-7, with TRBD2 matching over 13 bases. CDR1 and CDR2 (germline): LGHDT, YNNKEL (reference sequence). The V and J ends lost 1 base and 1 base, in that order; junction bases with no gene match: 4. The CDR3 has 17 amino acids. CDR3 residues: CASSQGGTSGTSYEQYF. The CDR3 DNA sequence: TGTGCCAGCAGCCAAGGGGGGACTAGCGGGACGTCCTACGAGCAGTACTTC.

CDR3 protein: CASSHPRARGENNEQFF. CDR3 bases: TGTGCCAGCAGCCATCCACGGGCCCGTGGGGAGAACAATGAGCAGTTCTTC. The V and J genes are TRBV4-2 and TRBJ2-1, with a weak D call TRBD2 (5 bases). The CDR3 has 17 residues. CDR1 LGHNA and CDR2 YNFKEQ come from the germline V gene. The V and J ends lost 3 bases and 5 bases respectively, with 20 bases between them.

This clonotype occurred once. This chain links TRBV2 with TRBJ2-4, with 12 bases fitting TRBD1. The better agreement between TRBJ2-5 and the DNA end casts doubt on the J call. Germline V gene sequence: CDR1 SNHLY, CDR2 FYNNEI. The CDR3 consists of 16 residues. CDR3: CASSVLGQGAGETQYF. CDR3 nucleotides: TGTGCCAGCAGTGTTTTGGGACAGGGGGCAGGGGAGACCCAGTACTTC.

Only one count was recorded for this clonotype. The V call is TRBV2, the J call TRBJ1-2; D may be TRBD1 (5 bases). The CDR3 covers 14 residues. Per germline, CDR1 SNHLY and CDR2 FYNNEI. V shed 6 bases and J shed 4 bases, with 15 bases lying between them. CDR3 protein: CASRGGDSLYGYTF. For the CDR3, the DNA is TGTGCCAGCAGGGGTGGTGACAGCCTCTATGGCTACACCTTC.

The J gene is TRBJ2-5, the V gene TRBV20-1; 15 bases line up with TRBD2. CDR1 is DFQATT and CDR2 is SNEGSKA in the germline V gene (reference sequence). This CDR3 contains 16 residues. Trimming took 5 bases from V and 1 from J; bases not matched to a gene: 5. CDR3 sequence reads: CSAQGLAGGSQETQYF. CDR3 nucleotide sequence: TGCAGTGCTCAAGGACTAGCGGGAGGGAGCCAAGAGACCCAGTACTTC.

The V and J genes are TRBV7-2 and TRBJ1-5; D is perhaps TRBD1 (6 bases). Trimming shortened V by 2 bases and J by 4 bases, and 9 bases separated the two germline ends. Germline CDR1 and CDR2: SGHTA and FQGNSA. The CDR3 is 14 residues long. The CDR3 reads CASSLRTVNQPQHF. The CDR3 nucleotides are TGTGCCAGCAGCTTACGGACAGTTAATCAGCCCCAGCATTTT.

Worth noting for this clonotype: A clone one base away is much larger, so this may be a read error. The CDR3 loop reads CASGSTGDGYTF. For the CDR3, the DNA is TGTGCCAGCGGCTCGACGGGTGATGGCTACACCTTC. The chain is built from TRBV7-9 and TRBJ1-2; no firm D call. Germline values: CDR1 SEHNR, CDR2 FQNEAQ (reference sequence). V was shortened by 8 bases and J by 6 bases, with 13 bases between the two germline ends. The CDR3 contains 12 residues.

V and J are TRBV9 and TRBJ2-1; 8 bases are a match to TRBD2. Losses at the gene ends were 0 bases for V and 5 bases for J; bases not matched to a gene: 4. Germline CDR1 SGDLS, CDR2 YYNGEE. The CDR3 contains 15 residues. The CDR3 DNA is TGTGCCAGCAGCGTAGGCGGGACTAGTAACAATGAGCAGTTCTTC. Its translation is CASSVGGTSNNEQFF.

The CDR3 bases are TGTGCCAGCGCTAGACGGAACAATCAGCCCCAGCATTTT. Encoded protein: CASARRNNQPQHF. The rearrangement links TRBV6-1 to TRBJ1-5; no clear D. The V gene's germline CDR1 is MNHNS and CDR2 SASEGT. This CDR3 has 13 residues. V was cut by 8 bases and J by 3 bases, with 11 bases left in between.

The rearrangement uses TRBV20-1 and TRBJ2-7, with TRBD1 as a possible D gene (6 bases). Trimming left V 4 bases short and J 7 bases short, with 14 bases between. The germline gives CDR1 DFQATT, CDR2 SNEGSKA (reference sequence). The CDR3 is 12 amino acids. CDR3 protein: CSATTGRREQYF. For the CDR3, the DNA is TGCAGTGCTACTACAGGGCGACGAGAGCAGTACTTC.

This rearrangement joins TRBV21-1 to TRBJ2-7; TRBD2 is the table's D call and was not checked against the DNA. TRBV21-1 is noted as a pseudogene. CDR3 size: 12 residues. In DNA form, the CDR3 reads TGTGCCAGCAGCAATCCCTCTTTGGAGCAGTACTTC. The encoded protein is CASSNPSLEQYF.

This chain links TRBV3-1 with TRBJ2-1; D is unclear. Germline V gene sequence: CDR1 LGHDT, CDR2 YNNKEL (reference sequence). The CDR3 spans 14 residues. Trimming left V 2 bases short and J 5 bases short, with 10 bases between. In DNA form, the CDR3 reads TGTGCCAGCAGCCAATTGTCCGAGAACAATGAGCAGTTCTTC. Protein product: CASSQLSENNEQFF.

This clonotype turned up a few times. The gene calls are TRBV15 and TRBJ1-5, with D maybe TRBD1 (5 bases). CDR1 is LNHNV, CDR2 YYDKDF, per germline (reference sequence). V shed 1 base and J shed 10 bases, with 17 bases lying between them. The CDR3 sequence is 15 residues long. The CDR3 protein is CATSRGSVGGSPQHF. The CDR3 nucleotides are TGTGCCACCAGCAGAGGGTCTGTCGGGGGAAGTCCCCAGCATTTT.

The V call is TRBV5-1, the J call TRBJ2-1; D may be TRBD2 (6 bases). The CDR3 runs to 11 residues. The germline V gene encodes CDR1 SGHRS and CDR2 YFSETQ. V was clipped by 7 bases and J by 9 bases, with 11 bases between them. The CDR3 loop reads CASGPRGEQFF. CDR3 DNA sequence: TGCGCCAGCGGGCCGCGGGGTGAGCAGTTCTTC.

The chain has TRBV7-9 and TRBJ2-1; D remains unclear. The CDR3 sequence is 16 residues long. Germline V gene data show CDR1 as SEHNR and CDR2 as FQNEAQ (reference sequence). The V gene lost 5 bases and the J gene lost 0 bases, with 14 bases spanning the gap. CDR3 nucleotides: TGTGCCAGCAGCGGAGCTAATTCTCCCTCCTACAATGAGCAGTTCTTC. It encodes CASSGANSPSYNEQFF.

This clonotype was picked up many times. This chain connects TRBV9 to TRBJ2-7; D is possibly TRBD1 (6 bases). With 3 bases removed from V and 3 bases from J, the gap between germline ends came to 13 bases. CDR3 length: 14 residues. CDR1 and CDR2 from the germline V gene are SGDLS and YYNGEE. The CDR3 protein is CASSEGVRGYEQYF. The CDR3 coding sequence is TGTGCCAGCAGCGAGGGGGTTCGAGGCTACGAGCAGTACTTC.

V and J are TRBV7-9 and TRBJ2-1, with 7 bases that match TRBD1. Germline V gene sequence: CDR1 SEHNR, CDR2 FQNEAQ (reference sequence). CDR3 size: 14 residues. Losses at the gene ends were 3 bases for V and 5 bases for J; bases not matched to a gene: 4. CDR3 coding DNA: TGTGCCAGCAGCTTGGGACAGTCGGACAATGAGCAGTTCTTC. Protein: CASSLGQSDNEQFF. Using reference TRBV7-9 and TRBJ2-1 for the parts outside the CDR3, the full variable domain is DTGVSQNPRHKITKRGQNVTFRCDPISEHNRLYWYRQTLGQGPEFLTYFQNEAQLEKSRLLSDRFSAERPKGSFSTLEIQRTEQGDSAMYLCASSLGQSDNEQFFGPGTRLTVL.

This clonotype was counted a few times. The chain combines TRBV5-1 with TRBJ2-1, with 11 bases that match TRBD2. Germline V gene data show CDR1 as SGHRS and CDR2 as YFSETQ. The CDR3 is made up of 17 amino acids. The V gene end was trimmed by 2 bases and the J gene end by 5 bases; junction bases not matched to a gene: 9. Written as DNA, the CDR3 is TGCGCCAGCAGCTTACAAACCGGGACTAGCGGCCACAATGAGCAGTTCTTC. Protein product: CASSLQTGTSGHNEQFF.